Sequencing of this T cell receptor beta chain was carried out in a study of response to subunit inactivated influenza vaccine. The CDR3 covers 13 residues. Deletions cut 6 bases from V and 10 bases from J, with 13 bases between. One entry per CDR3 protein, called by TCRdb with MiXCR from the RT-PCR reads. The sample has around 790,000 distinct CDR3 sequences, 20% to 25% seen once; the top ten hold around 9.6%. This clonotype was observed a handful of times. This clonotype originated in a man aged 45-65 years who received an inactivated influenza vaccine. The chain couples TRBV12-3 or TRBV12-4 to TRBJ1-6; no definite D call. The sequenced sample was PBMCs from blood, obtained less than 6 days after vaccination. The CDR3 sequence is CASRLERVSPLHF. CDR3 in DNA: TGTGCCAGCAGGTTGGAGCGGGTCTCACCCCTCCACTTT.